This record covers a single T cell receptor (beta chain). It has no known antigen specificity. No much larger clone exists at a distance of one base, and base qualities are not known. The sample belongs to a study of T cell repertoires in cytomegalovirus infection (dated by TCRdb to the late 2010s). Context from the whole study: Donor HLA type was relevant to the analysis, as public TCR beta signatures indicated carriage of CMV infection together with the matching HLA type. What the authors observed across the whole study: In both this cohort and an independent cohort of several hundred donors, the cumulative frequency of public TCR beta family members distinguished carriers of CMV infection plus the relevant HLA type. The ex vivo response was dominated by HLA-C-restricted CMV-specific TCR beta clonotypes, and the single most frequent clonotype in two of eight donors was supplied by these HLA-C-restricted clonotypes.

A distance of 8 bases separates the germline ends of V and J, which lose 6 bases and 0 bases respectively. According to the germline V gene (reference sequence), CDR1 reads MNHEY and CDR2 reads SMNVEV. Taken from cysteine to phenylalanine, the CDR3 has 14 residues. Only the CDR3 DNA stays, 42 bases, in frame from base 1. The reads were generated on an Illumina HiSeq 1500. TCRdb reran the public reads through fastp at Q25 and MiXCR, keeping productive beta chains. Rows with one shared CDR3 protein collapse into an entry with the most common genes and DNA. The sample includes about 230,000 distinct CDR3 sequences, with 22% observed a single time. 15% to 20% of the sample belongs to the ten largest clones.

This TCR was sampled from a human donor in good health (CMV status not recorded). Some clones in this sample may be carry-over from other donors' samples. Rearrangement joined TRBV27 to TRBJ2-2; the best D guess is TRBD2, with 6 bases matching. The sequencing input was CD8+ T cells from PBMCs. The DNA reads TGTGCCAGCAGACGGGGGACGAACACCGGGGAGCTGTTTTTT. Translated, this is CASRRGTNTGELFF.